The 15 T cell receptor beta chains below come from one sample, sequenced in a study of Graves' ophthalmopathy and Graves' hyperthyroidism. Researchers took RNA transcripts and amplified TCR beta CDR3 regions from them. First-round RT-PCR relied on HTBI primers, and a second-round multiplex PCR came next. TCRdb re-derived calls from the multiplex PCR reads in MiXCR, one entry per CDR3 protein. The sample gives 400,000 to 450,000 distinct CDR3 sequences, around 21% of which show up once; around 3.1% is in the top ten. Sequencing was done on a sample of peripheral blood. Receptors originate from a young woman with stable Graves' hyperthyroidism.

This clonotype has a count of ten or more. CDR3 in DNA: TGTGCCAGCAGCTTGGCGGGCCCTACTGAAGCTTTCTTT. Encoded protein: CASSLAGPTEAFF. The chain recombines TRBV11-2 with TRBJ1-1; D not resolved. The germline V gene encodes CDR1 SGHAT and CDR2 FQNNGV. The CDR3 runs to 13 residues. V lost 3 bases to trimming and J lost 5 bases, with 10 bases between them.

This clonotype was seen many times. The rearrangement uses TRBV28 and TRBJ2-7; 9 bases map to TRBD2. The V and J ends lost 6 bases and 2 bases, in that order; junction bases with no gene match: 8. The CDR3 totals 15 residues. The germline V gene encodes CDR1 MDHEN and CDR2 SYDVKM. Here the CDR3 reads CASRPPSSGAYEQYF. The DNA for the CDR3 is TGTGCCAGCAGGCCTCCCTCTAGCGGGGCCTACGAGCAGTACTTC.

With respect to this clonotype: A clone one base away is much larger, so this may be a read error. V usage is TRBV7-3 and J usage is TRBJ1-6, with D perhaps TRBD1 (6 bases). The CDR3 totals 14 residues. Germline assignment: CDR1 SGHTA and CDR2 FQGTGA. Deletions cut 3 bases from V and 9 bases from J, with 12 bases between. In nucleotides, the CDR3 is TGTGCCAGCAGCTTGGGGGGCGGCACTTCACCCCTCCACTTT. It translates to CASSLGGGTSPLHF.

This chain uses TRBV6-1 with TRBJ2-7, with D unresolved. Per germline, CDR1 MNHNS and CDR2 SASEGT. The CDR3 is 10 amino acids. V was clipped by 10 bases and J by 7 bases, with 11 bases between them. CDR3 protein: CAIGRQEQYF. The CDR3 DNA follows: TGTGCCATCGGACGTCAAGAGCAGTACTTC.

This clonotype was seen repeatedly, ten times or more. The gene calls are TRBV15 and TRBJ1-3; 7 nucleotides agree with TRBD1. CDR1 is LNHNV and CDR2 is YYDKDF in the germline V gene (reference sequence). Trimming took 5 bases from V and 0 from J; bases not matched to a gene: 10. The CDR3 is 17 residues long. CDR3 loop: CATSDGQAGHSGNTIYF. CDR3 DNA: TGTGCCACCAGCGACGGACAGGCAGGGCACTCTGGAAACACCATATATTTT.

This clonotype was seen repeatedly, ten times or more. The V gene is TRBV7-2, the J gene TRBJ1-1; D remains ambiguous. The CDR3 is 14 amino acids. Germline V gene data show CDR1 as SGHTA and CDR2 as FQGNSA. Trimming cost V 1 base and J 2 bases, with 8 bases left between them. CDR3 bases: TGTGCCAGCAGCTTAGGATGGGGAAACACTGAAGCTTTCTTT. Translating gives CASSLGWGNTEAFF.

The J gene is TRBJ1-5, the V gene TRBV12-3 or TRBV12-4, with D unresolved. The V end was cut by 3 bases, the J end by 4 bases, with 19 bases between. The CDR3 runs to 17 residues. CDR3 loop: CASSFVFGQQQNQPQHF. The CDR3 DNA is TGTGCCAGCAGTTTTGTTTTTGGGCAACAACAAAATCAGCCCCAGCATTTT.

This clonotype came up a few times. The chain has TRBV4-2 and TRBJ1-1; D is undetermined. V shed 1 base and J shed 1 base, with 16 bases lying between them. The CDR3 runs 17 residues. Per germline, CDR1 LGHNA and CDR2 YNFKEQ. This CDR3 is CASSQVLGGEPNTEAFF. DNA of the CDR3: TGTGCCAGCAGCCAAGTTCTGGGCGGGGAACCGAACACTGAAGCTTTCTTT.

This clonotype was detected ten times or more. The chain links TRBV7-6 to TRBJ1-5; D gene ambiguous. The germline V and J ends were trimmed by 4 bases and 0 bases, with 13 bases remaining between them. Germline V gene sequence: CDR1 SGHVS, CDR2 FNYEAQ. The CDR3 extends over 16 amino acids. CDR3: CASSSQKVGSNQPQHF. Written as DNA, the CDR3 is TGTGCCAGCAGCTCACAGAAGGTGGGTAGCAATCAGCCCCAGCATTTT.

The rearrangement uses TRBV28 and TRBJ2-5; D uncertain. The V gene's germline CDR1 is MDHEN and CDR2 SYDVKM. The CDR3 covers 15 residues. V lost 1 base and J lost 7, with 16 bases in between. The CDR3 DNA is TGTGCCAGCAGTTTATCAATGGGCGTTGTGGGGACCCAGTACTTC. Translated: CASSLSMGVVGTQYF.

The V call is TRBV5-4, the J call TRBJ1-1; TRBD1 matches at 8 bases. Per the germline V gene, CDR1 is SGHNT and CDR2 is YYREEE (reference sequence). This CDR3 region has 19 residues. The V segment lost 2 bases and the J segment 4 bases; nucleotides outside the gene matches: 19. CDR3 DNA sequence: TGTGCCAGCAGCTTTGACGTCTTCCCCGGACAGGGCCAGGGCACTGAAGCTTTCTTT. This translates into CASSFDVFPGQGQGTEAFF.

The sample holds a few counts of this clonotype. J is TRBJ1-3 and V is TRBV12-3 or TRBV12-4; the D is unclear. The V end lost 5 bases, the J end lost 7 bases, and 6 bases lay between the germline ends. The CDR3 consists of 11 residues. The CDR3 nucleotides read TGTGCCAGCAGTCAGGCGAACACCATATATTTT. Amino acids: CASSQANTIYF.

This clonotype was counted ten times or more. The chain is built from TRBV6-2 or TRBV6-3 and TRBJ1-1; a weak D match, TRBD1 (6 bases). The V gene lost 5 bases and the J gene lost 10 bases, with 23 bases spanning the gap. CDR1 is MNHEY, CDR2 SVGEGT, per germline. This CDR3 is built from 15 residues. In DNA, the CDR3 is TGTGCCAGCAGTCAAAACACGCTAGCGGACAGAGGAGCTTTCTTT. Protein: CASSQNTLADRGAFF.

This chain joins TRBV6-1 and TRBJ2-5; 8 nucleotides line up with TRBD2. This CDR3 has 14 residues. Looked up from germline, CDR1 is MNHNS and CDR2 is SASEGT. With 4 bases clipped from V and 3 bases from J, the junction kept 4 bases outside the gene matches. The CDR3 DNA follows: TGTGCCAGCAGTGCAATGCGGGGGGAAGAGACCCAGTACTTC. It encodes CASSAMRGEETQYF.

This clonotype was detected ten times or more. This rearrangement joins TRBV6-1 to TRBJ2-7; D remains unclear. The CDR3 totals 14 residues. V lost 2 bases, J lost 11 bases, and 19 bases lay in between. Germline V gene data show CDR1 as MNHNS and CDR2 as SASEGT. The CDR3 loop reads CASSEKPPVGPKYF. As DNA, the CDR3 is TGTGCCAGCAGTGAAAAGCCCCCGGTAGGGCCCAAGTACTTC.